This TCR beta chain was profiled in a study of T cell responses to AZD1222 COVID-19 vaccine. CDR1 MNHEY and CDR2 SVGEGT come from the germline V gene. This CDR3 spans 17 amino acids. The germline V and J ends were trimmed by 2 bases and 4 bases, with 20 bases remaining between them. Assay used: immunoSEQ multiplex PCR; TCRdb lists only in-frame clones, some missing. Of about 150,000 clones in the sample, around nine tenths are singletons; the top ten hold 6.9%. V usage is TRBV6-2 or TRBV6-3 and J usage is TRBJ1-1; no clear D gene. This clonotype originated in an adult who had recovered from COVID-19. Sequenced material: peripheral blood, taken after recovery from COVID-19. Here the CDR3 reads CASSYPTGLIGGTEAFF. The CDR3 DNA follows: TGTGCCAGCAGTTACCCCACGGGCCTCATAGGTGGCACTGAAGCTTTCTTT.